Each of the 8 T cell receptor beta chains below was sequenced from the same sample in a study of CD8 T cells in ankylosing spondylitis. These receptors are not linked to any known antigen. Findings and limits, study-wide: Ankylosing spondylitis blood appeared to be characterized by a TCR beta motif of roughly eight highly homologous variants.

Each CDR3 protein gets one entry after TCRdb re-called the 5' RACE reads with MiXCR. The top ten clones hold roughly 3.3% of a sample with about 500,000 distinct CDR3 sequences, over 4% of them seen once. The sequenced sample consisted of blood, either unsorted or a sorted T cell fraction (not recorded which). These receptors all come from a male donor with ankylosing spondylitis.

This clonotype has a count of ten or more. The chain is built from TRBV4-3 and TRBJ2-1; 9 bases align to TRBD2. The junction had 6 bases not matched to a gene; V was cut back by 2 bases and J by 7 bases. The germline V gene encodes CDR1 LGHNA and CDR2 YSLEER. CDR3 length: 15 residues. In DNA, the CDR3 is TGCGCCAGCAGCCAAAGGGCGGGGGGGCTAAATGAGCAGTTCTTC. Translated, it gives CASSQRAGGLNEQFF.

This clonotype was seen at least ten times. The chain couples TRBV5-1 to TRBJ1-2; 11 bases map to TRBD1. Unmatched junction bases numbered 5, after V lost 2 bases and J lost 5 bases. The CDR3 sequence is 15 residues long. Germline V lookup: CDR1 SGHRS, CDR2 YFSETQ. This chain's CDR3 is CASSFGQGAFYGYTF. DNA for the CDR3: TGCGCCAGCAGCTTCGGACAGGGGGCCTTTTATGGCTACACCTTC. The full variable domain, rest sourced from reference TRBV5-1 and TRBJ1-2, is KAGVTQTPRYLIKTRGQQVTLSCSPISGHRSVSWYQQTPGQGLQFLFEYFSETQRNKGNFPGRFSGRQFSNSRSEMNVSTLELGDSALYLCASSFGQGAFYGYTFGSGTRLTVV.

This clonotype was seen many times. J is TRBJ1-4 and V is TRBV20-1; 7 positions agree with TRBD1. After removal of 1 base from V and 6 bases from J, the junction contained 11 bases not matched to a gene. The CDR3 length is 16 residues. Germline V gene sequence: CDR1 DFQATT, CDR2 SNEGSKA (reference sequence). CDR3 sequence: CSARGGGGVEYEKLFF. The CDR3 DNA reads TGCAGTGCTAGAGGAGGAGGGGGCGTAGAGTATGAAAAACTGTTTTTT.

The sample holds many counts of this clonotype. The chain uses TRBV5-1 and TRBJ2-1, with 7 bases fitting TRBD2. Losses at the gene ends were 0 bases for V and 4 bases for J; bases not matched to a gene: 7. Per the germline V gene, CDR1 is SGHRS and CDR2 is YFSETQ. This CDR3 is 16 amino acids long. CDR3 residues: CASSLAPSGSYNEQFF. For the CDR3, the DNA is TGCGCCAGCAGCTTGGCTCCTAGCGGATCTTACAATGAGCAGTTCTTC.

This clonotype was observed at least ten times. A junction boundary mismatches the germline segment, possibly from a read error. V usage is TRBV20-1 and J usage is TRBJ1-4; D ambiguous. The CDR3 totals 16 residues. Looked up from germline, CDR1 is DFQATT and CDR2 is SNEGSKA (reference sequence). CDR3 sequence reads: CSARDGRTSGPENLFF. The CDR3 DNA is TGCAGTGCTAGAGATGGTCGAACGAGCGGACCCGAAAACCTGTTTTTT.

This clonotype came up many times. The chain joins TRBV20-1 to TRBJ1-1, with D unclear. The CDR3 contains 12 residues. The V and J ends lost 1 base and 5 bases respectively, with 8 bases between them. Germline V gene sequence: CDR1 DFQATT, CDR2 SNEGSKA (reference sequence). Here the CDR3 reads CSARVRWTEAFF. CDR3 sequence (DNA): TGCAGTGCTAGAGTCCGGTGGACTGAAGCTTTCTTT.

The table lists this clonotype with many counts. The chain joins TRBV5-1 to TRBJ1-6; TRBD1 matches at 11 bases. CDR1 is SGHRS and CDR2 is YFSETQ in the germline V gene. The V and J ends lost 4 bases and 3 bases, in that order; junction bases with no gene match: 6. This CDR3 contains 17 residues. The CDR3 DNA reads TGCGCCAGCAGCGCGGGACAGGGGGTTGACTATAATTCACCCCTCCACTTT. Translating gives CASSAGQGVDYNSPLHF. The variable domain in full, with the rest retrieved from reference TRBV5-1 and TRBJ1-6, is KAGVTQTPRYLIKTRGQQVTLSCSPISGHRSVSWYQQTPGQGLQFLFEYFSETQRNKGNFPGRFSGRQFSNSRSEMNVSTLELGDSALYLCASSAGQGVDYNSPLHFGNGTRLTVT.

This clonotype was detected many times. The chain combines TRBV24-1 with TRBJ2-7; maybe TRBD1 (5 bases). The V end lost 5 bases, the J end lost 2 bases, and 15 bases lay between the germline ends. Germline values: CDR1 KGHDR, CDR2 SFDVKD. The CDR3 is made up of 15 amino acids. The CDR3 DNA is TGTGCCACCAGTGCTCGTCTGGGGCAGACCTACGAGCAGTACTTC. This codes for CATSARLGQTYEQYF.